The 16 T cell receptor beta chains given below trace back to one sample, sequenced in a study of T cells in women clearing cervical HPV infection. The repertoire was sequenced with immunoSEQ multiplex PCR; TCRdb's copy has only in-frame clones and lacks some. The specimen's table records some 41,000 clones. Sequences were obtained from blood buffy coat. The source is a woman between 18 and 69 years old with a cervical HPV16 infection that either progressed to CIN3+ or cleared (not recorded which).

The CDR3 protein is CSARGEGQYNSPLHF. Incomplete CDR3 DNA: TGCAGTGCTAGAGGAGAGGGACAGTATAATTCACCC. The chain links TRBV20-1 to TRBJ1-6, with TRBD1 matching over 7 bases. The sequenced fragment ends 3 residues before the CDR3 boundary, so the rest is inferred from the germline J gene. CDR1 is DFQATT and CDR2 is SNEGSKA in the germline V gene (reference sequence). The ends lost 1 base at V and 4 bases at J; junction bases unmatched: 4. The CDR3 sequence is 15 residues long.

As concerns this clone: The read ends 3 residues before the CDR3 terminus; that terminus is restored from the germline J gene. The chain is built from TRBV11-3 and TRBJ2-3; D call uncertain. The germline gives CDR1 SGHNT, CDR2 YENEEA. This CDR3 comprises 14 residues. Trimming pared 0 bases from V and 0 bases from J, leaving 4 bases between. The CDR3: CASSLDHSTDTQYF. The covered CDR3 bases are TGTGCCAGCAGCTTAGATCATAGCACAGATACG. Using reference TRBV11-3 and TRBJ2-3 for the parts outside the CDR3, the full variable domain is EAGVVQSPRYKIIEKKQPVAFWCNPISGHNTLYWYLQNLGQGPELLIRYENEEAVDDSQLPKDRFSAERLKGVDSTLKIQPAELGDSAVYLCASSLDHSTDTQYFGPGTRLTVL.

About this clone: The CDR3 end is not reached by the read, which stops 3 residues before it; the germline J gene fills it in. V and J are TRBV19 and TRBJ2-4; TRBD2 agrees at 10 bases. The CDR3 runs to 14 residues. The V gene end was trimmed by 7 bases and the J gene end by 5 bases; junction bases not matched to a gene: 5. CDR1 is LNHDA, CDR2 SQIVND, per germline (reference sequence). CDR3 in amino acids: CASTSSGSENIQYF. The CDR3 DNA, read in part, is TGTGCCAGTACTTCTAGCGGGAGTGAAAACATT.

On this clone: Coverage ceases 3 residues before the CDR3 finishes, and the germline J gene fills in the end. V usage is TRBV7-3 and J usage is TRBJ2-1; 10 bases are a match to TRBD1. J was trimmed by 6 bases and V by 4 bases; bases with no gene match: 3. The CDR3 runs 14 residues. Germline V gene sequence: CDR1 SGHTA, CDR2 FQGTGA. The sequenced CDR3 bases are TGTGCCAGCAGCTCGGGACAGGGGATCAATGAG. Translating gives CASSSGQGINE. In full, the CDR3 is CASSSGQGINEQFF. Supplemented by reference TRBV7-3 and TRBJ2-1, the full variable domain reads GAGVSQTPSNKVTEKGKYVELRCDPISGHTALYWYRQSLGQGPEFLIYFQGTGAADDSGLPNDRFFAVRPEGSVSTLKIQRTERGDSAVYLCASSSGQGINEQFFGPGTRLTVL.

As concerns this clone: The sequenced fragment ends 3 residues before the CDR3 boundary, so the rest is inferred from the germline J gene. The chain has TRBV6-4 and TRBJ1-4; D is perhaps TRBD1 (6 bases). The germline V and J ends were trimmed by 5 bases and 4 bases, with 11 bases remaining between them. There are 14 residues in the CDR3. Germline values: CDR1 MRHNA, CDR2 SNTAGT. The part of the CDR3 DNA that was read is TGTGCCAGCAGTAGAGGGGGGGGTAATGAAAAA. This gives the protein CASSRGGGNEK. The whole CDR3 sequence is CASSRGGGNEKLFF.

As regards this clone: The sequenced fragment ends 3 residues before the CDR3 boundary, so the rest is inferred from the germline J gene. This chain connects TRBV19 to TRBJ1-2, with 7 bases matching TRBD1. This CDR3 region has 14 residues. Trimming at V came to 5 bases and at J to 4 bases, leaving 7 bases not matched to a gene. In germline, CDR1 is LNHDA, CDR2 SQIVND (reference sequence). Partial CDR3 DNA: TGTGCCAGTAGTGACGACAGGGATGGCTATGGC. Amino acid sequence: CASSDDRDGYG. The full CDR3 protein reads CASSDDRDGYGYTF.

To note about this clone: From the germline J gene comes the end of the CDR3, since the read stops 3 residues before it. This chain joins TRBV19 and TRBJ1-4, with a weak D call TRBD1 (6 bases). The V end lost 1 base, the J end lost 4 bases, and 10 bases lay between the germline ends. The germline CDR1 and CDR2 sequences are LNHDA and SQIVND (reference sequence). The CDR3 length is 15 residues. The CDR3 sequence: CASSIVTGVNEKLFF. The CDR3 bases that were read are TGTGCCAGTAGTATAGTGACAGGCGTTAATGAAAAA.

Of note for this clone: Sequencing ends 3 residues short of the CDR3 end; the germline J gene provides the rest. This chain links TRBV18 with TRBJ1-5; D unresolved. The V gene's germline CDR1 is KGHSH and CDR2 LQKENI. The CDR3 has 13 residues. V lost 2 bases and J lost 3, with 5 bases in between. The DNA read from the CDR3 is TGTGCCAGCTCACCAGGGCACAATCAGCCC. As protein: CASSPGHNQP. The CDR3, in full, reads CASSPGHNQPQHF.

The sequenced part of the CDR3 DNA is TGCAGTGCTAGTTCAGGGTTGGGTTCATGG. As protein: CSASSGLGSW. The whole CDR3 sequence is CSASSGLGSWAFF. The rearrangement joins TRBV20-1 to TRBJ1-1, with D perhaps TRBD1 (5 bases). Coverage ceases 3 residues before the CDR3 finishes, and the germline J gene fills in the end. Germline V lookup: CDR1 DFQATT, CDR2 SNEGSKA (reference sequence). This CDR3 contains 13 residues.

For this clone: The sequence runs out 3 residues before the end of the CDR3; the remainder is reconstructed from the germline J gene. This chain joins TRBV7-3 and TRBJ2-3; TRBD2 matches 8 bases. CDR1 is SGHTA and CDR2 is FQGTGA in the germline V gene. The ends lost 2 bases at V and 2 bases at J; junction bases unmatched: 9. The CDR3 spans 17 residues. The CDR3: CASSLGRVAGITDTQYF. The sequenced CDR3 bases are TGTGCCAGCAGCTTAGGCAGGGTAGCGGGGATCACAGATACG. The complete variable domain, with remaining parts taken from reference TRBV7-3 and TRBJ2-3, reads GAGVSQTPSNKVTEKGKYVELRCDPISGHTALYWYRQSLGQGPEFLIYFQGTGAADDSGLPNDRFFAVRPEGSVSTLKIQRTERGDSAVYLCASSLGRVAGITDTQYFGPGTRLTVL.

Note on this clone: The read halts 3 residues ahead of the CDR3 end, with the missing end drawn from the germline J gene. This chain uses TRBV19 with TRBJ1-2; D is unresolved. The V gene's germline CDR1 is LNHDA and CDR2 SQIVND (reference sequence). The CDR3 is made up of 14 amino acids. Trimming pared 4 bases from V and 4 bases from J, leaving 13 bases between. The CDR3 DNA, read in part, is TGTGCCAGTAGTACGACGGGGTTCGGCTATGGC. Translating it yields CASSTTGFGYG. The full CDR3 protein is CASSTTGFGYGYTF.

About this clone: The read ends 3 residues shy of where the CDR3 ends; the end is completed using the germline J gene. The chain has TRBV28 and TRBJ1-2; D might be TRBD1 (5 bases). V was trimmed by 5 bases and J by 1 base, leaving 11 bases between them. CDR1 and CDR2 from the germline V gene are MDHEN and SYDVKM. This CDR3 comprises 14 residues. The part of the CDR3 DNA that was read is TGTGCCAGCAGTGTCGACCAGGGTAACTATGGC. This sequence encodes CASSVDQGNYG. The full CDR3 is CASSVDQGNYGYTF.

About this clone: At one end the junction does not follow the germline gene, possibly because of a read error. The read is 3 residues too short to cover the CDR3 end, so that end is filled in from the germline J gene. V and J are TRBV7-7 and TRBJ2-5, with TRBD1 matching over 10 bases. In germline, CDR1 is SSHAT, CDR2 FNYEAQ (reference sequence). The CDR3 sequence is 14 residues long. CDR3 DNA, as far as it was read: TGTGCTAGCAGCTATCGGACAGGGGGGGAGACC. Its protein product is CASSYRTGGET. Given in full, the CDR3 is CASSYRTGGETQYF.

Regarding this clone: The read gets to within 3 residues of the CDR3 end, and the germline J gene fills in the rest. V and J are TRBV5-1 and TRBJ1-2, with D hard to call. Trimming left V 4 bases short and J 3 bases short, with 7 bases between. In germline, CDR1 is SGHRS, CDR2 YFSETQ. This CDR3 has 12 amino acids. This chain's CDR3 is CASSVEDYGYTF. The CDR3 DNA, read in part, is TGCGCCAGCAGCGTTGAGGACTATGGC.

CDR3 bases read: TGTGCCAGTAGTATAAATGGACAGATGAACACTGAA. Translation gives CASSINGQMNTE. The whole CDR3 region reads CASSINGQMNTEAFF. This sequence joins TRBV19 and TRBJ1-1, with D possibly being TRBD1 (6 bases). Read coverage stops 3 residues before the CDR3 terminus; the germline J gene supplies the remainder. Trimming cost V 2 bases and J 0 bases, with 10 bases left between them. The CDR3 has 15 residues. Germline V CDR1 and CDR2: LNHDA, SQIVND (reference sequence).

Details on this clone: The read stops 3 residues short of the end of the CDR3; the missing end is completed from the germline J gene. J is TRBJ2-5 and V is TRBV7-3, with 11 bases lining up with TRBD2. The germline V gene has CDR1 SGHTA and CDR2 FQGTGA. V lost 5 bases to trimming and J lost 5 bases; unmatched junction nucleotides: 7. The CDR3 runs to 15 residues. CDR3 DNA, as far as it was read: TGTGCCAGCAGCCCAACCGGGACTAGCGGTGAGACC. Protein product: CASSPTGTSGET. The CDR3 in its entirety is CASSPTGTSGETQYF.